Each of the 3 T cell receptor beta chains below was sequenced from the same sample in a study of T cells in Graves' hyperthyroidism and ophthalmopathy. Amplified regions were TCR beta CDR3 sequences from RNA transcripts. TCR CDR3 regions were first amplified by RT-PCR with HTBI primers. One entry per CDR3 protein results from TCRdb running MiXCR on the multiplex PCR reads. The sample lists around 400,000 distinct CDR3 sequences; 13% to 15% were seen once. The sample taken for sequencing was blood. The receptors stem from a woman aged 60-75 years with Graves' ophthalmopathy.

This clonotype has a handful of counts. The chain carries TRBV3-1 and TRBJ2-3, with 15 bases fitting TRBD2. V shed 2 bases and J 2 bases; nucleotides not matched to a gene: 8. The CDR3 spans 19 residues. The germline CDR1 and CDR2 sequences are LGHDT and YNNKEL (reference sequence). The CDR3 region is CASSQPGTSGRSDTDTQYF. Written as DNA, the CDR3 is TGTGCCAGCAGCCAACCCGGGACTAGCGGGAGGTCGGACACAGATACGCAGTATTTT.

V and J are TRBV27 and TRBJ2-1; 9 nucleotides align to TRBD2. CDR1 MNHEY and CDR2 SMNVEV come from the germline V gene (reference sequence). This CDR3 has 13 residues. The junction had 2 bases not matched to a gene; V was cut back by 5 bases and J by 6 bases. The CDR3 nucleotides read TGTGCCAGCAGTAAAGCGGGGGGCAATGAGCAGTTCTTC. Encoded protein: CASSKAGGNEQFF.

This clonotype was seen repeatedly, ten times or more. This chain connects TRBV29-1 to TRBJ2-2; 14 bases match TRBD2. The V gene's germline CDR1 is SQVTM and CDR2 ANQGSEA. The CDR3 loop spans 14 amino acids. The V segment lost 6 bases and the J segment 5 bases; nucleotides outside the gene matches: 2. CDR3 sequence (DNA): TGCAGCGTAGGGACTAGCGGGAGAACCGGGGAGCTGTTTTTT. Amino acids: CSVGTSGRTGELFF.